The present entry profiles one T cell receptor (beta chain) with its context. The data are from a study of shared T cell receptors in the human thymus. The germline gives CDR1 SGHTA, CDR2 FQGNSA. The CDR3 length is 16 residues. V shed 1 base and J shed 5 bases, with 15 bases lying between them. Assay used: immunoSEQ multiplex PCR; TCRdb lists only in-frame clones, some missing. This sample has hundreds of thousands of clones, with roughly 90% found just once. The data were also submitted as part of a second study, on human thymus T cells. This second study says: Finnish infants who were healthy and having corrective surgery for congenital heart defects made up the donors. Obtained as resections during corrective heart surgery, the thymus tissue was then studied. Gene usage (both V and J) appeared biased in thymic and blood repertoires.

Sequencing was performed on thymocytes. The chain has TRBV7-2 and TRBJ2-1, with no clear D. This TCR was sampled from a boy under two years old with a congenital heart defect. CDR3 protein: CASSLEALGNNNEQFF. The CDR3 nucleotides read TGTGCCAGCAGCTTAGAGGCCTTGGGCAACAACAATGAGCAGTTCTTC. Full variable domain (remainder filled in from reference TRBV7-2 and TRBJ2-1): GAGVSQSPSNKVTEKGKDVELRCDPISGHTALYWYRQSLGQGLEFLIYFQGNSAPDKSGLPSDRFSAERTGGSVSTLTIQRTQQEDSAVYLCASSLEALGNNNEQFFGPGTRLTVL.